Listed below are T cell receptor beta chains from one sample, sequenced in a study of T-cell memory formation after mild COVID-19. TCRdb fed the 5' RACE reads into MiXCR, producing one record per CDR3 protein. The repertoire includes 550,000 to 650,000 distinct CDR3 sequences, 17% of them detected once, and roughly 7.8% sits in the top ten. Sequenced sample: PBMCs or a T cell subset sorted from them (not recorded which). The receptors derive from an adult woman who had mild COVID-19 (a few samples of this study predate the infection). Cell type and time point are not known. The CDR3 runs from the conserved cysteine through the conserved F or W. The D gene is left open where the match is weak. Clone size, where shown, is once, few, many, or a class for clones that have expanded.

CDR3aa,d_gene,j_gene,v_gene,abundance
CASSLSAGAYEQYF,-,TRBJ2-7,TRBV7-2,-
CASRTGLSSYNSPLHF,-,TRBJ1-6,TRBV12-3/TRBV12-4,few
CASSPTGGENTEAFF,-,TRBJ1-1,TRBV7-8,few
CASRTGGQEFF,TRBD1,TRBJ2-1,TRBV10-2,few
CATSRPTGTDTGELFF,-,TRBJ2-2,TRBV15,-
CASSRAGGRSVTDTQYF,TRBD2,TRBJ2-3,TRBV6-5,few
CASSRGIENEQYF,-,TRBJ2-7,TRBV19,few
CASSSGTLGLFF,-,TRBJ1-4,TRBV12-3/TRBV12-4,few
CASSQSSGVWEQFF,-,TRBJ2-1,TRBV3-1,few
CASSLDGNTDTQYF,-,TRBJ2-3,TRBV5-1,many
CASSLRRAENTIYF,-,TRBJ1-3,TRBV12-3/TRBV12-4,-
CASSSLGLAGGPDTQYF,TRBD2,TRBJ2-3,TRBV18,few